This T cell receptor (beta chain) appears in the sequencing data of a study of technical replicates of blood from a handful of donors. Assay: immunoSEQ multiplex PCR; the TCRdb copy retains only in-frame clones and omits some. Of around 70,000 clones listed, around 95% are singletons. CDR1 and CDR2 (germline): SGHKS, YYEKEE (reference sequence). The CDR3 has 13 residues. V lost 2 bases and J lost 0, with 4 bases in between. The sequenced sample consisted of T cells isolated from PBMCs. This chain uses TRBV5-5 with TRBJ2-3; D not certain. The receptor was derived from a human donor in good health. The CDR3 sequence: CASSFRSTDTQYF. The CDR3 DNA reads as TGTGCCAGCAGCTTTCGTAGCACAGATACGCAGTATTTT.